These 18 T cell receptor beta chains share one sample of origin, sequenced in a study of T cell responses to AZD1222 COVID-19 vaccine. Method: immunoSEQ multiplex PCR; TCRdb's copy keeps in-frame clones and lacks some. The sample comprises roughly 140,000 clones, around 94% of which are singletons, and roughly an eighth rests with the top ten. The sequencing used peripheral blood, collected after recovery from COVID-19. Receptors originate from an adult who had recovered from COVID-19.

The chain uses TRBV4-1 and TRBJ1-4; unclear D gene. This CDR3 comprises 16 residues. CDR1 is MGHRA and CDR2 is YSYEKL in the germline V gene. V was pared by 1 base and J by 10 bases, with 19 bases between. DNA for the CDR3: TGCGCCAGCAGCCAAGTGTTCCAGGACCCTTTAGGAAAACTGTTTTTT. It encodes CASSQVFQDPLGKLFF.

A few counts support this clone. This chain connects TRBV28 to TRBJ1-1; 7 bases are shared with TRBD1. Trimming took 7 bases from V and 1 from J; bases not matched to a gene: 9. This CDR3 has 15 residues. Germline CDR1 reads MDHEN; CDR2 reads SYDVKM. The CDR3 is CASTPWGQKNTEAFF. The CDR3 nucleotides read TGTGCCAGCACCCCGTGGGGACAGAAGAACACTGAAGCTTTCTTT. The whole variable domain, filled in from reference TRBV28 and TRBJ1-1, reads DVKVTQSSRYLVKRTGEKVFLECVQDMDHENMFWYRQDPGLGLRLIYFSYDVKMKEKGDIPEGYSVSREKKERFSLILESASTNQTSMYLCASTPWGQKNTEAFFGQGTRLTVV.

The CDR3 DNA sequence: TGCGCCAGCAGCTTTCCCTCCTACAATGAGCAGTTCTTC. The encoded protein is CASSFPSYNEQFF. This rearrangement joins TRBV5-1 to TRBJ2-1; D is ambiguous. Germline V gene sequence: CDR1 SGHRS, CDR2 YFSETQ. V lost 2 bases and J 0 bases, leaving 3 bases between the germline ends. The CDR3 extends over 13 amino acids.

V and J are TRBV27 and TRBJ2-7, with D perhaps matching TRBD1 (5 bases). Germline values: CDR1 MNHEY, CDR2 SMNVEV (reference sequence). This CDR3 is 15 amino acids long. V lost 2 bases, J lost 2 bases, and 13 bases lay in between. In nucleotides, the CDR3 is TGTGCCAGCAGTTTAAAAGGACACCCGGCCTACGAGCAGTACTTC. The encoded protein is CASSLKGHPAYEQYF.

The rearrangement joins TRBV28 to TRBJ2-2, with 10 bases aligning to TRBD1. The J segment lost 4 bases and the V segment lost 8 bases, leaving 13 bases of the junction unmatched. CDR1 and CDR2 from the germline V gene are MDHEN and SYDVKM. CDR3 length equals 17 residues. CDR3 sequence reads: CASRLWGTGEVTGELFF. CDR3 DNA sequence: TGTGCCAGCCGACTATGGGGGACAGGGGAGGTCACCGGGGAGCTGTTTTTT. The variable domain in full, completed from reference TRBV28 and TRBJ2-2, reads DVKVTQSSRYLVKRTGEKVFLECVQDMDHENMFWYRQDPGLGLRLIYFSYDVKMKEKGDIPEGYSVSREKKERFSLILESASTNQTSMYLCASRLWGTGEVTGELFFGEGSRLTVL.

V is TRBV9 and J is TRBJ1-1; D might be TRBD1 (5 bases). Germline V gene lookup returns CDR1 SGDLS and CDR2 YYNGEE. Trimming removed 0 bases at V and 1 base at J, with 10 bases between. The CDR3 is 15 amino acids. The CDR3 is CASSVGVTANTEAFF. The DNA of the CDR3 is TGTGCCAGCAGCGTAGGGGTGACAGCGAACACTGAAGCTTTCTTT.

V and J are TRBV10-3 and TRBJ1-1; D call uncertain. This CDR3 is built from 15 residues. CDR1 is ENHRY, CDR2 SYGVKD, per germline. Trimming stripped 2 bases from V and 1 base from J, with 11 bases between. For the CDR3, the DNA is TGTGCCATCAGTGAGAAGGGTTACCAGAACACTGAAGCTTTCTTT. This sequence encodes CAISEKGYQNTEAFF.

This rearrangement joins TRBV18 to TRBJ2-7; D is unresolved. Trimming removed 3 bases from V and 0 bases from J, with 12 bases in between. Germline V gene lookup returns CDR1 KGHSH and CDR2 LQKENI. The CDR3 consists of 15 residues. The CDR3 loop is CASSPRWGSSYEQYF. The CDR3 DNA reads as TGTGCCAGCTCACCCCGTTGGGGTAGCTCCTACGAGCAGTACTTC.

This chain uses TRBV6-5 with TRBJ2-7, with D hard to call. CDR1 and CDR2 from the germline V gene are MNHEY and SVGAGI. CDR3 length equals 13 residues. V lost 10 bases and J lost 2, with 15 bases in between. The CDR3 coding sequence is TGTGCCACCCTGGCCCCACTGACCTACGAGCAGTACTTC. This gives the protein CATLAPLTYEQYF.

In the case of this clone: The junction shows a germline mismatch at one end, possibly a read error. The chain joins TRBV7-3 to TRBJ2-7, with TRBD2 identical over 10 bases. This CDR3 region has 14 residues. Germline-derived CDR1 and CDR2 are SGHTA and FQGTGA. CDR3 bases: TGTGCCAGCAGGCTAGCGGGAGACTCCCACGAGCAGTACTTC. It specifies CASRLAGDSHEQYF.

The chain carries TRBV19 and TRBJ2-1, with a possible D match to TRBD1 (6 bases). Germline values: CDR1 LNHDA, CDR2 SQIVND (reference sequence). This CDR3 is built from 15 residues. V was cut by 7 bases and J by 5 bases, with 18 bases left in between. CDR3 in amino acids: CASNPAGAEDNEQFF. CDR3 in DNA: TGTGCCAGTAACCCCGCAGGGGCCGAGGACAATGAGCAGTTCTTC.

The CDR3 region has the DNA TGTGCCAGCAGTTGGACAGGGAAGTTGACTGAAGCTTTCTTT. Its translation is CASSWTGKLTEAFF. This sequence joins TRBV25-1 and TRBJ1-1; the match to TRBD1 covers 8 bases. Germline lookup yields CDR1 MGHDK and CDR2 SYGVNS. CDR3 length: 14 residues. V shed 5 bases, J shed 5 bases, and the junction held 7 bases outside the gene matches.

The CDR3 loop is CASSETRGTYEQYF. Written as DNA, the CDR3 is TGTGCCAGCAGTGAAACCAGGGGTACCTACGAGCAGTACTTC. The chain employs TRBV6-1 and TRBJ2-7; D may be TRBD1 (6 bases). CDR1 MNHNS and CDR2 SASEGT come from the germline V gene. V was cut by 2 bases and J by 2 bases, with 10 bases left in between. The length of the CDR3 is 14 residues.

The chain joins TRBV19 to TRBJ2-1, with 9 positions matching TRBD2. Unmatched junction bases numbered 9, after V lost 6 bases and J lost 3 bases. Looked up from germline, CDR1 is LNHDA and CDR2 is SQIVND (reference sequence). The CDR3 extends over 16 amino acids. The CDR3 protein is CASRGLLAGLYNEQFF. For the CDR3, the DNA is TGTGCCAGTAGGGGGTTACTAGCGGGCCTCTACAATGAGCAGTTCTTC. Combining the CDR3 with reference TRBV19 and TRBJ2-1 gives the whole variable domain DGGITQSPKYLFRKEGQNVTLSCEQNLNHDAMYWYRQDPGQGLRLIYYSQIVNDFQKGDIAEGYSVSREKKESFPLTVTSAQKNPTAFYLCASRGLLAGLYNEQFFGPGTRLTVL.

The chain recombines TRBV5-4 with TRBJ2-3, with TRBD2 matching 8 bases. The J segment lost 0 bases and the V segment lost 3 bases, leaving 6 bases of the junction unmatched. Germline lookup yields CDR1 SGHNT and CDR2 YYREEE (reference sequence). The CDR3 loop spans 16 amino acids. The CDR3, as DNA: TGTGCCAGCAGCTCTCTAGCGGGTGGAAGCACAGATACGCAGTATTTT. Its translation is CASSSLAGGSTDTQYF.

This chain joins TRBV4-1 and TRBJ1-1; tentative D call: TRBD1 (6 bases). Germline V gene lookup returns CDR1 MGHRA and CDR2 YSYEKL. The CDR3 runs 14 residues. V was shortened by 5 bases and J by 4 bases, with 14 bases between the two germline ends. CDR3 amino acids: CASSGRTVGTEAFF. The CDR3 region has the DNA TGCGCCAGCAGCGGACGGACAGTTGGCACTGAAGCTTTCTTT.

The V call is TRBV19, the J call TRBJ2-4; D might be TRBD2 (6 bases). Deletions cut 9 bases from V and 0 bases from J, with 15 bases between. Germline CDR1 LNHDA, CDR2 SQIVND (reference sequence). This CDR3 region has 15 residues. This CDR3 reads CASGSKDLAKNIQYF. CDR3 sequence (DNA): TGTGCCAGCGGGAGCAAGGACTTAGCCAAAAACATTCAGTACTTC.

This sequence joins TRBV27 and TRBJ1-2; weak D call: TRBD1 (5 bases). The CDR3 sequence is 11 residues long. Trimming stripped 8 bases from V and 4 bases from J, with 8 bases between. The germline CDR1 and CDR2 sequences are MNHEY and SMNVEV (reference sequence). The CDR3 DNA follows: TGTGCCAGCCGGGACTTCTATGGCTACACCTTC. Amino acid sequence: CASRDFYGYTF.